The 8 T cell receptor beta chains listed next were all sequenced from one sample in a study of Graves' ophthalmopathy and Graves' hyperthyroidism. Amplified material comprised TCR beta CDR3 regions derived from RNA transcripts. The authors performed first-round RT-PCR with HTBI primers and then a second-round multiplex PCR. TCRdb analysed the multiplex PCR reads with MiXCR anew, one entry per CDR3 protein. This sample has 200,000 to 250,000 distinct CDR3 sequences; over 25% occur once, and the top ten carry approximately 9.1%. The specimen sequenced was peripheral blood. These receptors were taken from a man aged 50 to 60 with Graves' ophthalmopathy.

There are many counts of this clonotype. The chain employs TRBV12-3 or TRBV12-4 and TRBJ1-6, with no clear D. The CDR3 covers 16 residues. V was cut by 4 bases and J by 8 bases, with 18 bases left in between. CDR3 residues: CASSSTRTRRDSPLHF. CDR3 DNA: TGTGCCAGCAGTTCCACTAGGACCCGAAGGGATTCACCCCTCCACTTT.

The genes are TRBV28 and TRBJ2-5, with 8 bases fitting TRBD1. The DNA matches TRBJ2-7 better at its end, which makes the J call doubtful. Germline V gives CDR1 MDHEN, CDR2 SYDVKM. The CDR3 consists of 14 residues. The CDR3 bases are TGTGCCAGCAGTCGACAGGGGATCGGGTACGAGCAGTACTTC. Protein product: CASSRQGIGYEQYF.

This clonotype was seen many times. The chain recombines TRBV11-2 with TRBJ1-2; 7 bases fit TRBD1. The CDR3 length is 15 residues. Germline CDR1 is SGHAT and CDR2 is FQNNGV. Trimming at V came to 5 bases and at J to 2 bases, leaving 8 bases not matched to a gene. CDR3 nucleotides: TGTGCCAGCAGCGAACAGGGGATATGGAACTATGGCTACACCTTC. Translating gives CASSEQGIWNYGYTF.

This clonotype has ten or more counts. V and J are TRBV6-5 and TRBJ2-2; D ambiguous. With 2 bases removed from V and 3 bases from J, the gap between germline ends came to 16 bases. CDR1 is MNHEY, CDR2 SVGAGI, per germline. This CDR3 is 17 amino acids long. This CDR3 reads CASSYHGGKGDTGELFF. The CDR3 DNA reads as TGTGCCAGCAGTTACCACGGTGGGAAAGGAGACACCGGGGAGCTGTTTTTT.

This chain links TRBV12-3 or TRBV12-4 with TRBJ1-1, with 7 bases fitting TRBD1. V lost 1 base to trimming and J lost 10 bases; unmatched junction nucleotides: 15. The CDR3 loop spans 16 amino acids. The CDR3 DNA is TGTGCCAGCAGTTTAGGGGGCAGGGGGACGGGCAGCGGAGCTTTCTTT. Its protein product is CASSLGGRGTGSGAFF.

This clonotype was observed at least ten times. J is TRBJ1-3 and V is TRBV12-3 or TRBV12-4; D gene uncertain. This CDR3 contains 16 residues. Trimming pared 1 base from V and 0 bases from J, leaving 10 bases between. This chain's CDR3 is CASSLVAQSSGNTIYF. The CDR3 DNA reads as TGTGCCAGCAGTTTAGTGGCCCAGAGCTCTGGAAACACCATATATTTT.

This clonotype was seen at least ten times. The rearrangement links TRBV7-6 to TRBJ1-1; 7 nucleotides agree with TRBD1. Germline V lookup: CDR1 SGHVS, CDR2 FNYEAQ. The CDR3 extends over 15 amino acids. Germline trimming cut 5 bases from V and 1 base from J; bases unmatched to any gene: 7. The CDR3 sequence is CASSNTGAGNTEAFF. The CDR3 DNA reads as TGTGCCAGCAGCAACACAGGGGCTGGGAACACTGAAGCTTTCTTT. The full variable domain, its missing parts supplied by reference TRBV7-6 and TRBJ1-1, is GAGVSQSPRYKVTKRGQDVALRCDPISGHVSLYWYRQALGQGPEFLTYFNYEAQQDKSGLPNDRFSAERPEGSISTLTIQRTEQRDSAMYRCASSNTGAGNTEAFFGQGTRLTVV.

This chain connects TRBV6-1 to TRBJ2-3, with D hard to call. The CDR3 has 13 amino acids. V was trimmed by 5 bases and J by 2 bases, leaving 8 bases between them. The germline V gene has CDR1 MNHNS and CDR2 SASEGT. The CDR3 spells CASSKQDTDTQYF. DNA of the CDR3: TGTGCCAGCAGTAAGCAGGACACAGATACGCAGTATTTT.